This record concerns one TCR beta chain sequence. The germline V gene encodes CDR1 KGHSH and CDR2 LQKENI. The length of the CDR3 is 15 residues. Deletions cut 3 bases from V and 2 bases from J, with 13 bases between. This specimen comes from a study of blood T cell repertoires in COVID-19. Across the study: COVID-19 samples collected from the United States, Italy and Spain covered acute and convalescent phases. Sample material is recorded as cDNA or gDNA derived from T cells, B-cell-depleted T cells, or PBMCs.

Sequencing used immunoSEQ multiplex PCR; TCRdb keeps in-frame clones, though not all of them. The sample lists some 370,000 clones; 80% to 90% were seen once. The V and J genes are TRBV18 and TRBJ1-1; D is unresolved. The source is a woman aged 30 to 39 with COVID-19, enrolled during active disease. Sequenced: peripheral blood. The chain's CDR3 is CASSPLRGDNTEAFF. CDR3 DNA sequence: TGTGCCAGCTCACCCCTTCGAGGTGATAACACTGAAGCTTTCTTT.